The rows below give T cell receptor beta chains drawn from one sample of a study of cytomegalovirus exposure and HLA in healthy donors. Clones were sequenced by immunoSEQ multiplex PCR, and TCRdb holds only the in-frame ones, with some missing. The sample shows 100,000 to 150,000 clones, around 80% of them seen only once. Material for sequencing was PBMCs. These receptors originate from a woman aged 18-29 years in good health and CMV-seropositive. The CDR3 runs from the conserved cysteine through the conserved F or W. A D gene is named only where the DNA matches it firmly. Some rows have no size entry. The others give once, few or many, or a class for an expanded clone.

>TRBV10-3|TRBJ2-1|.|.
CAIRGGVDDEQFF
TGTGCCATCAGAGGAGGGGTGGACGATGAGCAGTTCTTC
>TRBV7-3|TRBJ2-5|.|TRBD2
CASSSGTSPETQYF
TGTGCCAGCAGCTCCGGGACTAGCCCAGAGACCCAGTACTTC
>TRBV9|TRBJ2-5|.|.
CASSVLADQETQYF
TGTGCCAGCAGCGTCCTAGCCGATCAAGAGACCCAGTACTTC
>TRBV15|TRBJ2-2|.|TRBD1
CATSTGTGDTGELFF
TGTGCCACCAGTACAGGGACAGGTGACACCGGGGAGCTGTTTTTT
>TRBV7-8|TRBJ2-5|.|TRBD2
CASSLGGGFQETQYF
TGTGCCAGCAGCTTAGGCGGGGGGTTCCAAGAGACCCAGTACTTC
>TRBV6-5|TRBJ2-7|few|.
CASSPTGYEQYF
TGTGCCAGCAGTCCTACAGGGTACGAGCAGTACTTC
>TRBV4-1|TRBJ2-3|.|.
CASSQDTSDTQYF
TGCGCCAGCAGCCAAGATACATCCGATACGCAGTATTTT
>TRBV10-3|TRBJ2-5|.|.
CAISREGETQYF
TGTGCCATCAGCAGGGAAGGGGAGACCCAGTACTTC
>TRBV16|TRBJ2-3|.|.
CASSQSRQDTDTQYF
TGTGCCAGCAGCCAATCGAGACAGGACACAGATACGCAGTATTTT
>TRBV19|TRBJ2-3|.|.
CASSWTTTGDTQYF
TGTGCCAGTAGTTGGACTACAACCGGAGATACGCAGTATTTT
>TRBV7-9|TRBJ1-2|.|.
CASSLKDIYGYTF
TGTGCCAGCAGCTTAAAGGACATCTATGGCTACACCTTC
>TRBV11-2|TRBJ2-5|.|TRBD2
CASSSRTSKETQYF
TGTGCCAGCAGCTCGCGGACTAGCAAGGAGACCCAGTACTTC
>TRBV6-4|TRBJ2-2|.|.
CASTSGQNTGELFF
TGTGCCAGCACCTCCGGACAGAACACCGGGGAGCTGTTTTTT
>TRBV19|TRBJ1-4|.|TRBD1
CASSPGQGAEKLFF
TGTGCCAGTTCTCCGGGACAGGGGGCGGAAAAACTGTTTTTT
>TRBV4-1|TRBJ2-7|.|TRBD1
CASSQVGRGRYEQYF
TGCGCCAGCAGCCAAGTCGGCAGGGGGCGGTACGAGCAGTACTTC
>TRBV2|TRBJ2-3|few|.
CASSELPSLGTDTQYF
TGTGCCAGCAGTGAACTTCCTAGCCTCGGCACAGATACGCAGTATTTT
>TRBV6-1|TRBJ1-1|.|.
CASRGLRAGTEAFF
TGTGCCAGCAGGGGCCTGAGAGCGGGCACTGAAGCTTTCTTT
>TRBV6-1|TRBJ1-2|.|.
CASSRTDHRGYTF
TGTGCCAGCAGCAGGACAGACCATCGAGGCTACACCTTC
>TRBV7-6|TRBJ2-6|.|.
CASSLFSGAGANVLTF
TGTGCCAGCAGTTTGTTTTCAGGGGCTGGGGCCAACGTCCTGACTTTC
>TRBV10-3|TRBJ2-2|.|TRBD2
CAASKGLAGGPTGELFF
TGTGCCGCTTCAAAAGGACTAGCGGGGGGGCCCACCGGGGAGCTGTTTTTT
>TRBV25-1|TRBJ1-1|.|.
CASSEVYSTEAFF
TGTGCCAGCAGTGAAGTCTACAGCACTGAAGCTTTCTTT
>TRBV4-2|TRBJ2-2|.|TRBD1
CASSQASDRGGGELFF
TGTGCCAGCAGCCAAGCATCGGACAGGGGAGGTGGGGAGCTGTTTTTT
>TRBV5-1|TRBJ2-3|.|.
CASRPRWTEILTDTQYF
TGCGCCAGCAGGCCCCGTTGGACAGAAATACTCACAGATACGCAGTATTTT
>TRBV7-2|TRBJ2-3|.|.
CASSLASVSADTQYF
TGTGCCAGCAGCTTGGCTAGCGTATCGGCAGATACGCAGTATTTT
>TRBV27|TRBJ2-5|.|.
CATPWLKGGQETQYF
TGTGCCACCCCATGGTTGAAGGGAGGTCAAGAGACCCAGTACTTC
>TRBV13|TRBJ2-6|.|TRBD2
CASSFTGGPSGANVLTF
TGTGCCAGCAGTTTCACGGGGGGGCCCTCTGGGGCCAACGTCCTGACTTTC
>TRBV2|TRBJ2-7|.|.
CASSEGTSPYEQYF
TGTGCCAGCAGTGAGGGCACGTCCCCCTACGAGCAGTACTTC
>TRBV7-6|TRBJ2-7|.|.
CASSLESGNYEQYF
TGTGCCAGCAGCTTAGAATCAGGGAACTACGAGCAGTACTTC
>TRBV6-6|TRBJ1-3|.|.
CASSYGGTGNTIYF
TGTGCCAGCAGTTACGGAGGGACTGGAAACACCATATATTTT
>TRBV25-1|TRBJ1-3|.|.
CASSGGGTSGNTIYF
TGTGCCAGCAGTGGGGGAGGGACCTCTGGAAACACCATATATTTT
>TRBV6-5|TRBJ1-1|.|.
CASRPLRGDTEAFF
TGTGCCAGCAGGCCACTCCGAGGAGACACTGAAGCTTTCTTT
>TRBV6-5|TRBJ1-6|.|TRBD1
CASRRQGANSPLHF
TGTGCCAGCAGACGACAGGGGGCTAATTCACCCCTCCACTTT
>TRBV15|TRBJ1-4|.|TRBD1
CATSPGGFGFFF
TGTGCCACCAGCCCAGGGGGTTTCGGATTTTTTTTT
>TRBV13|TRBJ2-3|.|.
CASSRQGTDTQYF
TGTGCCAGCAGCCGTCAGGGGACAGATACGCAGTATTTT
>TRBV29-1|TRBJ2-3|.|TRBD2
CSVERGAGGADTQYF
TGCAGCGTTGAAAGGGGGGCGGGGGGCGCAGATACGCAGTATTTT
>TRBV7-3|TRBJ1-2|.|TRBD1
CASSPGTGRGYTF
TGTGCCAGCAGCCCAGGGACAGGGCGCGGCTACACCTTC
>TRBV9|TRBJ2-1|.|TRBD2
CASSVVGTRGGHNEQFF
TGTGCCAGCAGCGTAGTCGGGACTAGGGGTGGCCACAATGAGCAGTTCTTC
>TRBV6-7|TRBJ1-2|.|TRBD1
CASSYGGTGRREGYGYTF
TGTGCCAGCAGTTATGGGGGGACAGGGAGAAGGGAGGGCTATGGCTACACCTTC
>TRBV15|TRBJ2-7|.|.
CATSRRGTLISSYEQYF
TGTGCCACCAGCAGACGCGGGACGCTGATCAGCTCCTACGAGCAGTACTTC
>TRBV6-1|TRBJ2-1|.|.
CASSHGGANEQFF
TGTGCCAGCAGTCATGGGGGGGCCAATGAGCAGTTCTTC
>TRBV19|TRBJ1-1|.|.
CASSIDRLNTEAFF
TGTGCCAGTAGTATCGACAGACTGAACACTGAAGCTTTCTTT
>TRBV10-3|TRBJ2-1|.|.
CAIGEHQGHEQFF
TGTGCCATCGGTGAACATCAGGGTCATGAGCAGTTCTTC
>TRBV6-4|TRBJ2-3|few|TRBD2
CASSTSGEGDTQYF
TGTGCCAGCAGTACTAGCGGAGAAGGAGATACGCAGTATTTT
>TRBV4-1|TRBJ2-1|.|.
CASSHPGTPLFF
TGCGCCAGCAGCCATCCCGGGACTCCGTTGTTCTTC
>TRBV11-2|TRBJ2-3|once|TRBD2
CASSSEVGFVGGSTDTQYF
TGTGCCAGCAGCTCGGAGGTCGGGTTCGTGGGGGGGAGCACAGATACGCAGTATTTT
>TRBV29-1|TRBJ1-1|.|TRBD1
CSARTGGTEAFF
TGCAGCGCCCGAACAGGGGGCACTGAAGCTTTCTTT
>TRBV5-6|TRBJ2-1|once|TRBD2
CASSFLSGGVNEQFF
TGTGCCAGCAGCTTCTTGAGCGGGGGGGTCAATGAGCAGTTCTTC
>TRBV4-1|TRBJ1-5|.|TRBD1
CASSQLPGQGDNQPQHF
TGCGCCAGCAGCCAATTACCGGGACAGGGAGACAATCAGCCCCAGCATTTT
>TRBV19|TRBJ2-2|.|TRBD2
CASSGAGGTGELFF
TGTGCCAGTAGTGGAGCGGGAGGCACCGGGGAGCTGTTTTTT
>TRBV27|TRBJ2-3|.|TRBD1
CASSVIGTAIRAQYF
TGTGCCAGCAGTGTCATCGGGACAGCCATTCGGGCGCAGTATTTT
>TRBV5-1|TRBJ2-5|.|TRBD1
CASRPSDRGASPYF
TGCGCCAGCAGGCCCTCGGACAGGGGAGCGAGTCCGTACTTC
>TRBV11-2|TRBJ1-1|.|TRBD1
CASSAGQGAPWTEAFF
TGTGCCAGCAGCGCGGGACAGGGGGCCCCGTGGACTGAAGCTTTCTTT
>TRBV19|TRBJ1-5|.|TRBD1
CASRRDRGLYSNQPQHF
TGTGCCAGTAGGCGGGACAGGGGCCTTTATAGCAATCAGCCCCAGCATTTT
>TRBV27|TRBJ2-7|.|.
CASSFLYEQYF
TGTGCCAGCAGTTTCCTGTACGAGCAGTACTTC
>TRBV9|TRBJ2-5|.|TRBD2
CASSVGVGGETQYF
TGTGCCAGCAGCGTAGGTGTGGGGGGGGAGACCCAGTACTTC
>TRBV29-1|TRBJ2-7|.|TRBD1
CSVRRDRGYEQYF
TGCAGCGTCCGACGGGACAGGGGTTACGAGCAGTACTTC
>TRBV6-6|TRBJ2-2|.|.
CASSPSNTGELFF
TGTGCCAGCAGTCCGTCGAACACCGGGGAGCTGTTTTTT